This record concerns one TCR beta chain sequence. There is no known antigen for this receptor. Base quality data are lacking; no much larger clone is found one base away. TCRbeta CDR3 regions were amplified from genomic DNA by means of the immunoSEQ Assay, a bias-controlled multiplex PCR. The authors' analysis ran thus. Nucleated cell counts per sample were estimated from amplification of reference gene primers within the assay. To quantify the absolute abundance of each unique TCRbeta CDR3 rearrangement, sequence reads were collapsed and filtered. For each sample, productive Simpson clonality was calculated as the square root of Simpson's diversity index over productive rearrangements. This immuneACCESS table, as held by TCRdb, lists in-frame sequences with V and J called but not all clones. Of the missing ones, under half trace to an unresolved V gene in checked studies; the others have no known cause. For V, J and clone size, that table is used; D and trimming come from the DNA. For this sample the table gives about 220,000 clones, of which around 80% were detected only once. Together, the top ten hold approximately 5% of the sample.

This entry comes from a study of blood T cell repertoires in COVID-19 (dated by TCRdb to the early 2020s). For the wider study: Samples from collaborators originated in the United States, Italy and Spain and spanned both the acute and convalescent phases of COVID-19. Deeply sampled blood TCRbeta repertoires from subjects exposed to, actively infected with, or recovered from COVID-19 were included in the dataset. Samples came from the ongoing ImmuneRACE study (first 160 participants) plus 1,254 subjects from 6 global collaborators. Where HLA class I and class II types were available, the types were taken from metadata supplied by the sample provider, not from assay-based typing. The repertoires were released in a freely available public database intended as a resource for research on the immune response to SARS-CoV-2. The prospective study material was composed of cDNA or gDNA derived from T cells, B-cell-depleted T cells, or PBMCs. Sample metadata almost always included a de-identified subject ID, COVID-19 status, age in years and sex.

The CDR3 measures 13 amino acids from cysteine to phenylalanine. The entry retains the CDR3 DNA only, 39 bases that are in frame from base 1. The germline V gene (reference sequence) supplies CDR1 SGHNT and CDR2 YYREEE. V drops 0 bases and J drops 9 bases, leaving 12 bases in between. General conclusions and limits of the study: The quantity of clinical and demographic metadata differed by source and by participant and was supplied without curation.

Each collaborating institution followed its own protocols to collect whole blood in K2EDTA tubes. Collaborator samples were shipped for TCRbeta analysis as frozen whole blood, isolated PBMCs, or DNA extracted from either sample type. Sequences were obtained from peripheral blood. Here the chain combines TRBV5-4 and TRBJ1-2; tentative D gene TRBD1, with 5 bases matching. This TCR derives from a human donor in a cohort sampled during active COVID-19. This receptor has the CDR3 CASSLVGQGSYTF. The DNA sequence is as follows: TGTGCCAGCAGCTTGGTGGGGCAAGGGAGCTACACCTTC.